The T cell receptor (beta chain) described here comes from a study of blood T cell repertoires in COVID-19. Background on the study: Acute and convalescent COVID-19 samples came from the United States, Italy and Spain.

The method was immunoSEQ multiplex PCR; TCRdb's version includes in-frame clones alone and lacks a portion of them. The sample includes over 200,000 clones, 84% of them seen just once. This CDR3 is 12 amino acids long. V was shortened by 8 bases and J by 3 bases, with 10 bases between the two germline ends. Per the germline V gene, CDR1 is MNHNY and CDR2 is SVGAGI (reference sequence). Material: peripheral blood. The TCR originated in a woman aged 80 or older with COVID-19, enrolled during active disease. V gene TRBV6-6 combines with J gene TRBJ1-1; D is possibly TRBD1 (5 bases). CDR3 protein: CASRWGDTEAFF. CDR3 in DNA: TGTGCCAGCCGCTGGGGGGACACTGAAGCTTTCTTT.